These T cell receptor beta chains were read from a single sample in a study of cytomegalovirus exposure and HLA in healthy donors. Sequencing used immunoSEQ multiplex PCR; TCRdb keeps in-frame clones, though not all of them. The sample yields around 300,000 clones, roughly 81% seen once. Sequenced sample: PBMCs. These receptors all stem from a woman in her forties in good health and CMV-seropositive. Both conserved end residues are part of each CDR3. The D gene is left open where the match is weak. Rows may omit the clone size; those that give it use once, few, many or a size class.

D gene: NA; clone size: NA; V gene: TRBV30; J gene: TRBJ1-6; CDR3 DNA: TGTGCCTGGAGTGTAGGGGGGGGACCTTCACCCCTCCACTTT; CDR3 protein: CAWSVGGGPSPLHF
D gene: TRBD1; clone size: NA; V gene: TRBV29-1; J gene: TRBJ2-2; CDR3 DNA: TGCAGCGGTTTATCGGGACAGGGGAGCCGGGAGCTGTTTTTT; CDR3 protein: CSGLSGQGSRELFF
D gene: NA; clone size: NA; V gene: TRBV6-5; J gene: TRBJ1-4; CDR3 DNA: TGTGCCAGCAGTTACGTGGGGGGAAATGAAAAACTGTTTTTT; CDR3 protein: CASSYVGGNEKLFF
D gene: TRBD1; clone size: few; V gene: TRBV28; J gene: TRBJ1-2; CDR3 DNA: TGTGCCAGCAGTCGGACAGGGGGCAGGTATGGCTACACCTTC; CDR3 protein: CASSRTGGRYGYTF
D gene: TRBD1; clone size: NA; V gene: TRBV19; J gene: TRBJ2-5; CDR3 DNA: TGTGCCAGTAGAAAGACAGGGGGAGAGACCCAGTACTTC; CDR3 protein: CASRKTGGETQYF
D gene: TRBD1; clone size: NA; V gene: TRBV6-1; J gene: TRBJ2-6; CDR3 DNA: TGTGCCAGCAGTGAAGGGCCGGGACAGGGGGCAGGTGGGGCCAACGTCCTGACTTTC; CDR3 protein: CASSEGPGQGAGGANVLTF
D gene: TRBD1; clone size: NA; V gene: TRBV7-9; J gene: TRBJ1-2; CDR3 DNA: TGTGCCAGCAGCTTAGGGGGACAGGAGGCTAACTATGGCTACACCTTC; CDR3 protein: CASSLGGQEANYGYTF
D gene: NA; clone size: NA; V gene: TRBV4-1; J gene: TRBJ1-2; CDR3 DNA: TGCGCCAGCAGCCAAGATACAGGGTTCTATGGCTACACCTTC; CDR3 protein: CASSQDTGFYGYTF
D gene: TRBD1; clone size: NA; V gene: TRBV6-5; J gene: TRBJ1-3; CDR3 DNA: TGTGCCAGCAGTTACTCCCAGGGGGAAGGAAACACCATATATTTT; CDR3 protein: CASSYSQGEGNTIYF
D gene: NA; clone size: once; V gene: TRBV5-8; J gene: TRBJ2-1; CDR3 DNA: TGTGCCAGCAGCTTGGGGGTGACAGGCCCCAAGGGAGAGCAGTTCTTC; CDR3 protein: CASSLGVTGPKGEQFF
D gene: TRBD1; clone size: NA; V gene: TRBV2; J gene: TRBJ2-7; CDR3 DNA: TGTGCCAGCAGTGCGGACAGGGGGTCTGAGGAGCAGTACTTC; CDR3 protein: CASSADRGSEEQYF
D gene: TRBD1; clone size: few; V gene: TRBV19; J gene: TRBJ1-5; CDR3 DNA: TGTGCCAGTAGTAGACAAGGACAGGGAGGTCAGCCCCAGCATTTT; CDR3 protein: CASSRQGQGGQPQHF
D gene: NA; clone size: NA; V gene: TRBV18; J gene: TRBJ1-1; CDR3 DNA: TGTGCCAGCTCCTCTAACCAGGGGAACACTGAAGCTTTCTTT; CDR3 protein: CASSSNQGNTEAFF
D gene: NA; clone size: NA; V gene: TRBV19; J gene: TRBJ2-1; CDR3 DNA: TGTGCCAGTAGTACGCAGGGGGGCTCCTACAATGAGCAGTTCTTC; CDR3 protein: CASSTQGGSYNEQFF
D gene: NA; clone size: NA; V gene: TRBV28; J gene: TRBJ1-2; CDR3 DNA: TGTGCCAGCAGTCGAGGCCTCTATGGCTACACCTTC; CDR3 protein: CASSRGLYGYTF
D gene: NA; clone size: NA; V gene: TRBV2; J gene: TRBJ2-7; CDR3 DNA: TGTGCCAGCAGAGTCGAAGGGGGTCACTACGAGCAGTACTTC; CDR3 protein: CASRVEGGHYEQYF
D gene: NA; clone size: NA; V gene: TRBV12-5; J gene: TRBJ1-5; CDR3 DNA: TGTGCTAGTGAAGGGACAAAGCATTTT; CDR3 protein: CASEGTKHF
D gene: TRBD2; clone size: NA; V gene: TRBV11-1; J gene: TRBJ2-1; CDR3 DNA: TGTGCCAGCAGCTTTGTCGGGAGGGCCGTGGATGAGCAGTTCTTC; CDR3 protein: CASSFVGRAVDEQFF
D gene: TRBD1; clone size: NA; V gene: TRBV11-3; J gene: TRBJ1-1; CDR3 DNA: TGTGCCAGCAGCTTAGATCCGACAGGGCACACTGAAGCTTTCTTT; CDR3 protein: CASSLDPTGHTEAFF
D gene: NA; clone size: NA; V gene: TRBV7-9; J gene: TRBJ2-2; CDR3 DNA: TGTGCCAGCAGCTTAGATTCTAGCTTTAACACCGGGGAGCTGTTTTTT; CDR3 protein: CASSLDSSFNTGELFF
D gene: TRBD1; clone size: NA; V gene: TRBV4-2; J gene: TRBJ2-1; CDR3 DNA: TGTGCCAGCAGCCAAGAGGCAGGGGGCTACAATGAGCAGTTCTTC; CDR3 protein: CASSQEAGGYNEQFF
D gene: NA; clone size: NA; V gene: TRBV18; J gene: TRBJ1-1; CDR3 DNA: TGTGCCAGCTCACCAAGGTTATCATTTACAGAAATGAACACTGAAGCTTTCTTT; CDR3 protein: CASSPRLSFTEMNTEAFF
D gene: TRBD2; clone size: NA; V gene: TRBV27; J gene: TRBJ2-7; CDR3 DNA: TGTGCCAGCTATCCCCCGGGACTAGCGGGAGCGCCGGGCTACGAGCAGTACTTC; CDR3 protein: CASYPPGLAGAPGYEQYF
D gene: NA; clone size: NA; V gene: TRBV9; J gene: TRBJ2-3; CDR3 DNA: TGTGCCAGCAGCGTGCTCCCCCGTGCGGATACGCAGTATTTT; CDR3 protein: CASSVLPRADTQYF
D gene: TRBD1; clone size: NA; V gene: TRBV18; J gene: TRBJ2-3; CDR3 DNA: TGTGCCAGCTCCCAGCGGACAGGGAAAAGCACAGATACGCAGTATTTT; CDR3 protein: CASSQRTGKSTDTQYF
D gene: NA; clone size: NA; V gene: TRBV4-2; J gene: TRBJ2-5; CDR3 DNA: TGTGCCAGCAGCCAAGGAGGTCCAGGGGAAGAGACCCAGTACTTC; CDR3 protein: CASSQGGPGEETQYF
D gene: NA; clone size: NA; V gene: TRBV30; J gene: TRBJ1-5; CDR3 DNA: TGTGCCTGGAGTCGGGGGGAAATGAGCAATCAGCCCCAGCATTTT; CDR3 protein: CAWSRGEMSNQPQHF
D gene: NA; clone size: NA; V gene: TRBV27; J gene: TRBJ1-6; CDR3 DNA: TGTGCCAGCAGTTATACAGGATCTTATAATTCACCCCTCCACTTT; CDR3 protein: CASSYTGSYNSPLHF
D gene: TRBD1; clone size: NA; V gene: TRBV30; J gene: TRBJ2-1; CDR3 DNA: TGTGCCTGGGGGACAGGGGCGAGCTCCTACAATGAGCAGTTCTTC; CDR3 protein: CAWGTGASSYNEQFF
D gene: NA; clone size: NA; V gene: TRBV18; J gene: TRBJ2-3; CDR3 DNA: TGTGCCAGCTCACCAGGCTTAGATACGCAGTATTTT; CDR3 protein: CASSPGLDTQYF
D gene: NA; clone size: NA; V gene: TRBV9; J gene: TRBJ2-6; CDR3 DNA: TGTGCCAGCAGCTACAGTTCAGGGGCCAACGTCCTGACTTTC; CDR3 protein: CASSYSSGANVLTF
D gene: NA; clone size: NA; V gene: TRBV11-3; J gene: TRBJ2-3; CDR3 DNA: TGTGCCAGCAGTTTCTCCGGGACTGTCACAGATACGCAGTATTTT; CDR3 protein: CASSFSGTVTDTQYF
D gene: NA; clone size: NA; V gene: TRBV27; J gene: TRBJ2-7; CDR3 DNA: TGTGCCAGCAGTCAGGAACAAGCTTCCTACGAGCAGTACTTC; CDR3 protein: CASSQEQASYEQYF
D gene: TRBD1; clone size: NA; V gene: TRBV27; J gene: TRBJ2-5; CDR3 DNA: TGTGCCAGCAGTCCCGTGACCGGGACAGCGTACTTC; CDR3 protein: CASSPVTGTAYF
D gene: TRBD2; clone size: NA; V gene: TRBV28; J gene: TRBJ2-2; CDR3 DNA: TGTGCCAGCAATTTAGCGGGAGCTCCCGGGGAGCTGTTTTTT; CDR3 protein: CASNLAGAPGELFF
D gene: NA; clone size: NA; V gene: TRBV4-1; J gene: TRBJ1-1; CDR3 DNA: TGCGCCAGCAGCCAAGATATAGAGAACACTGAAGCTTTCTTT; CDR3 protein: CASSQDIENTEAFF
D gene: TRBD1; clone size: few; V gene: TRBV13; J gene: TRBJ2-7; CDR3 DNA: TGTGCCAGCAGCAAAGGGACAGTTAGCTACGAGCAGTACTTC; CDR3 protein: CASSKGTVSYEQYF
D gene: NA; clone size: NA; V gene: TRBV2; J gene: TRBJ2-7; CDR3 DNA: TGTGCCAGCAGTCGTACAGGCAGGGGCTCCTACGAGCAGTACTTC; CDR3 protein: CASSRTGRGSYEQYF
D gene: TRBD2; clone size: few; V gene: TRBV27; J gene: TRBJ2-7; CDR3 DNA: TGTGCCAGCGGGTTTCCCCCAGCTAGCGGGACCGTTAGCTCCTACGAGCAGTACTTC; CDR3 protein: CASGFPPASGTVSSYEQYF
D gene: TRBD1; clone size: NA; V gene: TRBV28; J gene: TRBJ1-5; CDR3 DNA: TGTGCCAGCAGTTCAGGGACAGGGGACAATCAGCCCCAGCATTTT; CDR3 protein: CASSSGTGDNQPQHF
D gene: TRBD1; clone size: NA; V gene: TRBV6-5; J gene: TRBJ1-2; CDR3 DNA: TGTGCCAGCAGCTCGGGACAGGGGACATATGGCTACACCTTC; CDR3 protein: CASSSGQGTYGYTF
D gene: TRBD1; clone size: NA; V gene: TRBV5-1; J gene: TRBJ1-5; CDR3 DNA: TGCGCCAGCAGCTTCACAGGGGGAGAGCAGCCCCAGCATTTT; CDR3 protein: CASSFTGGEQPQHF
D gene: TRBD1; clone size: NA; V gene: TRBV11-1; J gene: TRBJ2-6; CDR3 DNA: TGTGCCAGCAGACTAGGGGGCGGAAGCTCTGGGGCCAACGTCCTGACTTTC; CDR3 protein: CASRLGGGSSGANVLTF
D gene: NA; clone size: NA; V gene: TRBV25-1; J gene: TRBJ1-2; CDR3 DNA: TGTGCCAGCAAGACTACCGGGTCTCTCTACCATGGCTACACCTTC; CDR3 protein: CASKTTGSLYHGYTF
D gene: NA; clone size: few; V gene: TRBV30; J gene: TRBJ2-7; CDR3 DNA: TGTGCCTGGAGCACAGGTTACTCCTACGAGCAGTACTTC; CDR3 protein: CAWSTGYSYEQYF
D gene: NA; clone size: NA; V gene: TRBV6-1; J gene: TRBJ2-7; CDR3 DNA: TGTGCCAGCAGTGAAGAAGAAGGGGGGGGCACCTACGAGCAGTACTTC; CDR3 protein: CASSEEEGGGTYEQYF
D gene: NA; clone size: NA; V gene: TRBV7-2; J gene: TRBJ2-1; CDR3 DNA: TGTGCCAGCAGCATGATGGGCGAAAGAGCCTACAATGAGCAGTTCTTC; CDR3 protein: CASSMMGERAYNEQFF
D gene: NA; clone size: NA; V gene: TRBV2; J gene: TRBJ1-4; CDR3 DNA: TGTGCCAGCAGTGTTGACAGATCTAATGAAAAACTGTTTTTT; CDR3 protein: CASSVDRSNEKLFF
D gene: TRBD1; clone size: NA; V gene: TRBV19; J gene: TRBJ2-7; CDR3 DNA: TGTGCCAGTAGTCGGGAGGGGAAGACAGGGGGCTTTTTCGAGCAGTACTTC; CDR3 protein: CASSREGKTGGFFEQYF
D gene: TRBD1; clone size: NA; V gene: TRBV5-6; J gene: TRBJ2-2; CDR3 DNA: TGTGCCAGCAGCCCCCGGAAGACAGGGATAGTTTCCGGGGAGCTGTTTTTT; CDR3 protein: CASSPRKTGIVSGELFF
D gene: NA; clone size: NA; V gene: TRBV7-2; J gene: TRBJ2-7; CDR3 DNA: TGTGCCAGCAGCCCGGTTGGCTCCTACGAGCAGTACTTC; CDR3 protein: CASSPVGSYEQYF
D gene: NA; clone size: few; V gene: TRBV6-5; J gene: TRBJ2-1; CDR3 DNA: TGTGCCAGCACCCCGTTGCGGGAATCCAGCGAGCAGTTCTTC; CDR3 protein: CASTPLRESSEQFF
D gene: TRBD1; clone size: few; V gene: TRBV7-9; J gene: TRBJ2-4; CDR3 DNA: TGTGCCAGCAGCGCGACAGGGGGAACAACCAAAAACATTCAGTACTTC; CDR3 protein: CASSATGGTTKNIQYF
D gene: TRBD2; clone size: once; V gene: TRBV16; J gene: TRBJ2-3; CDR3 DNA: TGTGCCAGCAGCCCCCCGACGGGACTAGCGGGAGCGCTCGAGGATACGCAGTATTTT; CDR3 protein: CASSPPTGLAGALEDTQYF
D gene: NA; clone size: NA; V gene: TRBV7-2; J gene: TRBJ2-2; CDR3 DNA: TGTGCCAGCAGACCAGGGTTTAACACCGGGGAGCTGTTTTTT; CDR3 protein: CASRPGFNTGELFF
D gene: NA; clone size: NA; V gene: TRBV4-2; J gene: TRBJ1-5; CDR3 DNA: TGTGCCAGCAGCCAAGATTGGGGGCCCAATCAGCCCCAGCATTTT; CDR3 protein: CASSQDWGPNQPQHF
D gene: TRBD1; clone size: few; V gene: TRBV6-5; J gene: TRBJ2-7; CDR3 DNA: TGTGCCAGCAGCCTGACAGGGGAAAACTACGAGCAGTACTTC; CDR3 protein: CASSLTGENYEQYF